This record looks at one T cell receptor beta chain sequence and its context. As yet, its antigen is unknown. PCR employed 60 Vbeta and 13 Jbeta primers. Libraries were prepared by immunoSEQ multiplex PCR; TCRdb keeps only in-frame clonotypes and omits some of them. The profile shows about 130,000 clones, 80% of them singletons. Germline V gene lookup returns CDR1 SNHLY and CDR2 FYNNEI. The CDR3 totals 14 residues. Trimming pared 2 bases from V and 5 bases from J, leaving 12 bases between. These data originate in a study of cytomegalovirus exposure and HLA in healthy donors. Findings and limits, study-wide: Most CMV-associated TCR beta chains appeared HLA-restricted in a later analysis.

This TCR was recovered from a man in his forties in good health and CMV-seronegative. The material sequenced was PBMCs. V gene TRBV2 combines with J gene TRBJ2-5; D is unresolved. The CDR3 nucleotides are TGTGCCAGCAGTGAATTAGTTCCCGAGGAGACCCAGTACTTC. Translating gives CASSELVPEETQYF. Combining the CDR3 with reference TRBV2 and TRBJ2-5 gives the whole variable domain EPEVTQTPSHQVTQMGQEVILRCVPISNHLYFYWYRQILGQKVEFLVSFYNNEISEKSEIFDDQFSVERPDGSNFTLKIRSTKLEDSAMYFCASSELVPEETQYFGPGTRLLVL.